A single sample gave rise to the 13 T cell receptor beta chains below, sequenced in a study of blood T cell repertoires in COVID-19. Sequencing was performed with immunoSEQ multiplex PCR; in TCRdb, only in-frame clones are kept and a portion is missing. The sample includes under 300,000 clones, approximately 87% seen only once; the top ten take 5.5% to 8%. The sequenced material came from peripheral blood. Every receptor here comes from a man between 60 and 70 years old with acute or convalescent COVID-19.

The CDR3 DNA reads TGTGCCAGCAGCCAAACAGGGTTTCAGCCCCAGCATTTT. Translating gives CASSQTGFQPQHF. V is TRBV12-3 or TRBV12-4 and J is TRBJ1-5, with D perhaps matching TRBD1 (6 bases). The CDR3 consists of 13 residues. Trimming shortened V by 6 bases and J by 6 bases, and 12 bases separated the two germline ends.

The chain employs TRBV11-2 and TRBJ1-5; 7 bases fit TRBD1. The germline V gene encodes CDR1 SGHAT and CDR2 FQNNGV. The CDR3 is made up of 15 amino acids. Germline trimming cut 0 bases from V and 6 bases from J; bases unmatched to any gene: 5. The DNA for the CDR3 is TGTGCCAGCAGCTTAGATATACAGGGGTTTCAGCCCCAGCATTTT. It encodes CASSLDIQGFQPQHF.

This clone was found a few times. The chain is built from TRBV9 and TRBJ2-7; the match to TRBD2 covers 10 bases. V trimming: 4 bases; J trimming: 3 bases; junction bases outside the gene matches: 7. Germline V lookup: CDR1 SGDLS, CDR2 YYNGEE. The CDR3 runs 15 residues. In DNA form, the CDR3 reads TGTGCCAGCAGCCCCCGGACTAGCGGTGGCTACGAGCAGTACTTC. This gives the protein CASSPRTSGGYEQYF. The full variable domain, in which reference TRBV9 and TRBJ2-7 provide the parts outside the CDR3, is DSGVTQTPKHLITATGQRVTLRCSPRSGDLSVYWYQQSLDQGLQFLIQYYNGEERAKGNILERFSAQQFPDLHSELNLSSLELGDSALYFCASSPRTSGGYEQYFGPGTRLTVT.

This clone appeared once. An end of the junction differs from the germline gene, which may be a read error. This chain uses TRBV6-6 with TRBJ1-3; D uncertain. The germline gives CDR1 MNHNY, CDR2 SVGAGI (reference sequence). The CDR3 contains 16 residues. In DNA, the CDR3 is TGTGCCAGCAGTAGGTTGAGGCCCCCCGCCTTAGAGAGAGTAGGTTTT. Translation gives CASSRLRPPALERVGF.

The chain uses TRBV7-2 and TRBJ2-7; D unclear. Germline V gene data show CDR1 as SGHTA and CDR2 as FQGNSA. Trimming pared 1 base from V and 1 base from J, leaving 5 bases between. The CDR3 covers 13 residues. The CDR3 is CASSLGLSYEQYF. The CDR3 nucleotides are TGTGCCAGCAGCTTAGGGCTGTCCTACGAGCAGTACTTC.

This clone was observed once. The V gene is TRBV7-2, the J gene TRBJ1-3; tentative D call: TRBD1 (6 bases). V was pared by 1 base and J by 0 bases, with 10 bases between. Germline CDR1 SGHTA, CDR2 FQGNSA. The CDR3 runs to 16 residues. This chain's CDR3 is CASSLGGPLSGNTIYF. CDR3 bases: TGTGCCAGCAGCTTAGGGGGGCCTCTCTCTGGAAACACCATATATTTT.

The chain is built from TRBV12-5 and TRBJ1-1, with 8 bases aligning to TRBD1. Trimming at V came to 1 base and at J to 5 bases, leaving 6 bases not matched to a gene. The CDR3 loop spans 15 amino acids. Looked up from germline, CDR1 is LGHNT and CDR2 is FRNRAP. This CDR3 is CASGLGNRGGTEAFF. CDR3 coding DNA: TGTGCTAGTGGTTTGGGGAACAGGGGGGGTACTGAAGCTTTCTTT.

The chain recombines TRBV24-1 with TRBJ1-2, with D possibly TRBD1 on 6 matching bases. The germline V gene has CDR1 KGHDR and CDR2 SFDVKD. The V and J ends lost 3 bases and 8 bases respectively, with 12 bases between them. The CDR3 is 13 amino acids. CDR3 amino acids: CATSDPNRDGYTF. Here the CDR3 DNA reads TGTGCCACCAGTGATCCTAACAGGGACGGCTACACCTTC.

This chain joins TRBV5-6 and TRBJ1-2; D is ambiguous. From germline, CDR1 is SGHDT and CDR2 YYEEEE. V gave up 0 bases and J gave up 8 bases, with 8 bases separating them. The CDR3 totals 12 residues. The CDR3 region has the DNA TGTGCCAGCAGCTTGGGGGCCAAGGGCTACACCTTC. Translated, it gives CASSLGAKGYTF.

The rearrangement links TRBV29-1 to TRBJ2-1; D is uncertain. The V gene lost 7 bases and the J gene lost 5 bases, with 15 bases spanning the gap. Germline CDR1 SQVTM, CDR2 ANQGSEA. The CDR3 runs to 13 residues. Here the CDR3 reads CSGSGGRDNEQFF. DNA of the CDR3: TGCAGCGGGTCTGGTGGTCGGGACAATGAGCAGTTCTTC.

This chain joins TRBV29-1 and TRBJ1-2; D perhaps matches TRBD1 (6 bases). The length of the CDR3 is 12 residues. Germline V gives CDR1 SQVTM, CDR2 ANQGSEA. The V gene lost 7 bases and the J gene lost 4 bases, with 13 bases spanning the gap. The CDR3 loop reads CSASTGIYGYTF. The DNA of the CDR3 is TGCAGCGCGTCGACAGGTATCTATGGCTACACCTTC. The full variable domain, in which reference TRBV29-1 and TRBJ1-2 provide the parts outside the CDR3, is SAVISQKPSRDICQRGTSLTIQCQVDSQVTMMFWYRQQPGQSLTLIATANQGSEATYESGFVIDKFPISRPNLTFSTLTVSNMSPEDSSIYLCSASTGIYGYTFGSGTRLTVV.

The chain carries TRBV6-5 and TRBJ2-3; TRBD1 agrees at 7 bases. CDR3 length: 14 amino acids. Germline V gives CDR1 MNHEY, CDR2 SVGAGI. After removal of 7 bases from V and 2 bases from J, the junction contained 6 bases not matched to a gene. CDR3 residues: CASTPGQNTDTQYF. The CDR3 DNA follows: TGTGCCAGCACCCCGGGACAGAACACAGATACGCAGTATTTT.

This chain uses TRBV4-2 with TRBJ2-7, with 7 bases identical to TRBD1. The germline V gene has CDR1 LGHNA and CDR2 YNFKEQ. The CDR3 covers 14 residues. V lost 0 bases, J lost 1 base, and 0 bases stayed unmatched. The CDR3: CASSQDRGSYEQYF. The CDR3 DNA is TGTGCCAGCAGCCAAGACAGGGGGTCCTACGAGCAGTACTTC.